One sample yielded the 19 T cell receptor beta chains listed below, sequenced in a study of blood T cell repertoires in COVID-19. TCRdb keeps only in-frame clones here, not all; method: immunoSEQ multiplex PCR. Of about 100,000 clones listed, around 85% are singletons. Sequences were obtained from peripheral blood. Receptors originate from a human donor in a cohort sampled during active COVID-19.

The rearrangement joins TRBV7-9 to TRBJ1-2, with D perhaps matching TRBD1 (5 bases). The germline V and J ends were trimmed by 5 bases and 0 bases, with 13 bases remaining between them. CDR1 SEHNR and CDR2 FQNEAQ come from the germline V gene (reference sequence). The CDR3 runs to 15 residues. For the CDR3, the DNA is TGTGCCAGCAGCCCTGGGGCAGGGTCTAACTATGGCTACACCTTC. This sequence encodes CASSPGAGSNYGYTF.

The gene calls are TRBV5-4 and TRBJ2-7; no reliable D call. V gave up 1 base and J gave up 4 bases, with 15 bases separating them. CDR3 length: 15 amino acids. CDR1 and CDR2 (germline): SGHNT, YYREEE (reference sequence). The CDR3 is CASSLSLGGQYEQYF. The CDR3 coding sequence is TGTGCCAGCAGCTTGTCTCTGGGTGGGCAGTACGAGCAGTACTTC. Combining the CDR3 with reference TRBV5-4 and TRBJ2-7 gives the whole variable domain ETGVTQSPTHLIKTRGQQVTLRCSSQSGHNTVSWYQQALGQGPQFIFQYYREEENGRGNFPPRFSGLQFPNYSSELNVNALELDDSALYLCASSLSLGGQYEQYFGPGTRLTVT.

This chain connects TRBV6-2 or TRBV6-3 to TRBJ1-1; D perhaps matches TRBD1 (6 bases). Germline CDR1 reads MNHEY; CDR2 reads SVGEGT. The CDR3 has 17 amino acids. Trimming shortened V by 2 bases and J by 4 bases, and 20 bases separated the two germline ends. CDR3 sequence (DNA): TGTGCCAGCAGTTACCCCCGGACAGAAAAGTGGGGCACTGAAGCTTTCTTT. Its translation: CASSYPRTEKWGTEAFF.

The genes are TRBV6-1 and TRBJ2-5; TRBD1 matches at 8 bases. The CDR3 has 14 amino acids. The trim removed 3 bases at V and 2 bases at J, leaving 2 bases unmatched. Germline V gene lookup returns CDR1 MNHNS and CDR2 SASEGT. In nucleotides, the CDR3 is TGTGCCAGCAGTGATTGGACAGGGCAAGAGACCCAGTACTTC. Translating it yields CASSDWTGQETQYF.

On this clone itself: The junction departs from the called germline gene at one end, perhaps through a read error. The CDR3 region is CASSPGTVNTGELFF. The DNA for the CDR3 is TGTGCTAGCAGCCCCGGGACAGTGAACACCGGGGAGCTGTTTTTT. The V gene is TRBV7-7, the J gene TRBJ2-2; 7 bases match TRBD1. Germline-derived CDR1 and CDR2 are SSHAT and FNYEAQ (reference sequence). The CDR3 has 15 amino acids.

The V call is TRBV30, the J call TRBJ2-3; D possibly corresponds to TRBD2 (6 bases). Trimming took 5 bases from V and 5 from J, leaving 11 bases between them. Germline V lookup: CDR1 GTSNPN, CDR2 SVGIG (reference sequence). The CDR3 has 12 amino acids. The CDR3 loop reads CAWGRLKDTQYF. The DNA of the CDR3 is TGTGCCTGGGGGAGGCTAAAAGATACGCAGTATTTT.

The J gene is TRBJ1-2, the V gene TRBV6-1, with unresolved D. The V gene lost 1 base and the J gene lost 4 bases, with 7 bases spanning the gap. The germline CDR1 and CDR2 sequences are MNHNS and SASEGT. The CDR3 runs 13 residues. As DNA, the CDR3 is TGTGCCAGCAGTGAAGTTGGGAGCTATGGCTACACCTTC. Its translation is CASSEVGSYGYTF.

This chain uses TRBV15 with TRBJ1-2; 9 bases line up with TRBD1. V gave up 4 bases and J gave up 7 bases; unmatched junction bases: 13. The CDR3 consists of 16 residues. Germline values: CDR1 LNHNV, CDR2 YYDKDF (reference sequence). CDR3 protein: CATSKLPPGQGFGYTF. CDR3 DNA sequence: TGTGCCACCAGCAAACTACCCCCGGGACAGGGTTTTGGCTACACCTTC.

This clone was picked up one time. The rearrangement uses TRBV6-6 and TRBJ1-6; no firm D call. The CDR3 contains 15 residues. Germline V gene lookup returns CDR1 MNHNY and CDR2 SVGAGI (reference sequence). The germline V and J ends were trimmed by 3 bases and 0 bases, with 6 bases remaining between them. The CDR3 region is CASSYLSSYNSPLHF. The CDR3 DNA follows: TGTGCCAGCAGTTATCTGAGCTCCTATAATTCACCCCTCCACTTT.

V gene TRBV15 combines with J gene TRBJ2-1; 12 bases agree with TRBD2. Germline trimming cut 3 bases from V and 7 bases from J; bases unmatched to any gene: 16. Germline CDR1 LNHNV, CDR2 YYDKDF (reference sequence). The CDR3 consists of 19 residues. DNA for the CDR3: TGTGCCACCAGCAGGGAAAGAGCTGGGACTAGCGGGCCTTGGAATGAGCAGTTCTTC. Translating it yields CATSRERAGTSGPWNEQFF.

V and J are TRBV24-1 and TRBJ1-5; 7 bases are a match to TRBD1. The CDR3 spans 15 residues. The germline V gene has CDR1 KGHDR and CDR2 SFDVKD. Germline trimming cut 3 bases from V and 9 bases from J; bases unmatched to any gene: 10. CDR3 in amino acids: CATSDGTAGEGPQHF. The DNA for the CDR3 is TGTGCCACCAGTGATGGGACAGCGGGCGAGGGGCCCCAGCATTTT.

The chain couples TRBV6-5 to TRBJ1-4; no firm D call. This CDR3 comprises 14 residues. Trimming removed 4 bases from V and 0 bases from J, with 6 bases in between. Looked up from germline, CDR1 is MNHEY and CDR2 is SVGAGI. The CDR3 nucleotides read TGTGCCAGCAGTTCAACTGCAACTAATGAAAAACTGTTTTTT. Translating it yields CASSSTATNEKLFF.

The chain couples TRBV28 to TRBJ1-2; D is perhaps TRBD1 (5 bases). The CDR3 has 15 amino acids. V was shortened by 5 bases and J by 4 bases, with 17 bases between the two germline ends. Germline values: CDR1 MDHEN, CDR2 SYDVKM. The CDR3 sequence is CASSPQPGGSYGYTF. For the CDR3, the DNA is TGTGCCAGCAGTCCTCAGCCCGGGGGGTCCTATGGCTACACCTTC.

The gene calls are TRBV2 and TRBJ1-4; perhaps TRBD1 as D (6 bases). The germline V gene has CDR1 SNHLY and CDR2 FYNNEI. Trimming left V 5 bases short and J 5 bases short, with 12 bases between. This CDR3 comprises 14 residues. The CDR3 reads CASSRTAQNEKLFF. In DNA form, the CDR3 reads TGTGCCAGCAGTCGGACAGCGCAGAATGAAAAACTGTTTTTT.

The chain combines TRBV14 with TRBJ2-1; 8 bases are a match to TRBD1. Germline trimming cut 5 bases from V and 3 bases from J; bases unmatched to any gene: 6. The CDR3 consists of 15 residues. In germline, CDR1 is SGHDN, CDR2 FVKESK. The CDR3 DNA sequence: TGTGCCAGCAGCTTCGACAGGGGTGGCTACAATGAGCAGTTCTTC. Protein: CASSFDRGGYNEQFF.

This chain joins TRBV28 and TRBJ2-2; 10 bases agree with TRBD1. The V segment lost 6 bases and the J segment 4 bases; nucleotides outside the gene matches: 5. This CDR3 comprises 15 residues. Germline assignment: CDR1 MDHEN and CDR2 SYDVKM. The CDR3 sequence: CASSPGTGVTGELFF. CDR3 nucleotide sequence: TGTGCCAGCAGCCCCGGGACAGGGGTCACCGGGGAGCTGTTTTTT. Combining the CDR3 with reference TRBV28 and TRBJ2-2 gives the whole variable domain DVKVTQSSRYLVKRTGEKVFLECVQDMDHENMFWYRQDPGLGLRLIYFSYDVKMKEKGDIPEGYSVSREKKERFSLILESASTNQTSMYLCASSPGTGVTGELFFGEGSRLTVL.

V usage is TRBV11-2 and J usage is TRBJ2-7; 8 bases fit TRBD1. Germline CDR1 is SGHAT and CDR2 is FQNNGV. This CDR3 has 15 amino acids. V was pared by 5 bases and J by 0 bases, with 6 bases of the junction left unmatched. This chain's CDR3 is CASSRTGSSSYEQYF. In DNA form, the CDR3 reads TGTGCCAGCAGCCGGACAGGGTCGAGCTCCTACGAGCAGTACTTC. Based on the CDR3 plus reference TRBV11-2 and TRBJ2-7, the full variable domain is EAGVAQSPRYKIIEKRQSVAFWCNPISGHATLYWYQQILGQGPKLLIQFQNNGVVDDSQLPKDRFSAERLKGVDSTLKIQPAKLEDSAVYLCASSRTGSSSYEQYFGPGTRLTVT.

CDR3 region: CASRRTDTQYF. Here the CDR3 DNA reads TGTGCCAGCAGGAGGACAGATACGCAGTATTTT. The rearrangement joins TRBV7-9 to TRBJ2-3; D not resolved. The germline gives CDR1 SEHNR, CDR2 FQNEAQ (reference sequence). This CDR3 is built from 11 residues. V was shortened by 6 bases and J by 3 bases, with 4 bases between the two germline ends. The full variable domain, rest sourced from reference TRBV7-9 and TRBJ2-3, is DTGVSQNPRHKITKRGQNVTFRCDPISEHNRLYWYRQTLGQGPEFLTYFQNEAQLEKSRLLSDRFSAERPKGSFSTLEIQRTEQGDSAMYLCASRRTDTQYFGPGTRLTVL.

The chain carries TRBV6-2 or TRBV6-3 and TRBJ2-3; 8 bases are a match to TRBD2. This CDR3 region has 16 residues. Germline lookup yields CDR1 MNHEY and CDR2 SVGEGT. J was trimmed by 2 bases and V by 5 bases; bases with no gene match: 9. The CDR3 sequence: CASSGKGLGHTDTQYF. DNA of the CDR3: TGTGCCAGCAGTGGGAAGGGACTAGGACACACAGATACGCAGTATTTT.